Reported below is one T cell receptor (beta chain). This CDR3 is built from 15 residues. The V gene's germline CDR1 is MDHEN and CDR2 SYDVKM. V lost 6 bases and J lost 1; bases outside the gene matches: 8. All recovered Cohort 3 donors got two negative PCRs, got clearance, or saw symptom resolution. The data stem from a study of blood T cell repertoires in COVID-19. At the level of the study: Donors in the United States, Italy and Spain gave samples during acute or convalescent COVID-19. From T cells, B-cell-depleted T cells, or PBMCs came the material, which was cDNA or gDNA.

Per the original data handling: Scientists estimated how many nucleated cells there were by amplifying reference gene primers. Assay used: immunoSEQ multiplex PCR; TCRdb lists only in-frame clones, some missing. V and J calls and clone size are copied from that table; D and trimming were computed from the DNA. This table has a few hundred thousand clones, 80% to 90% appearing once. The sample comprised PBMCs or T cells enriched from blood (not recorded which). V gene TRBV28 combines with J gene TRBJ1-2; 7 bases fit TRBD1. The TCR originated in a woman aged 25-40 years who had recovered from COVID-19. CDR3 sequence: CASSPGGTVNYGYTF. The CDR3 DNA reads TGTGCCAGCAGCCCGGGTGGGACAGTTAACTATGGCTACACCTTC.